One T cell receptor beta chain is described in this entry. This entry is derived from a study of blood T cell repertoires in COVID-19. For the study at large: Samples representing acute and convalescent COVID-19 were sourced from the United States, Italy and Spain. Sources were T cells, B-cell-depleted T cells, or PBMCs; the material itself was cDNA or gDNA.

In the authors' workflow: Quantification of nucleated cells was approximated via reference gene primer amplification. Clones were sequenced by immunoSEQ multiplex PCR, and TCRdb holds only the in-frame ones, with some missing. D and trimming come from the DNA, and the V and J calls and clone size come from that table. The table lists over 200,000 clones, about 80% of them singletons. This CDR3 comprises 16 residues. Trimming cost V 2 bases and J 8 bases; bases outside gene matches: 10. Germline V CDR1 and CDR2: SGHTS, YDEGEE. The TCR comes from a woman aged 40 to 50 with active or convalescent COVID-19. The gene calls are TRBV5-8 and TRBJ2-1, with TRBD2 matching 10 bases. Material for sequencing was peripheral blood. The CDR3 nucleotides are TGTGCCAGCAGCTTAGGACTAGCGGTCCTCGAGGATGAGCAGTTCTTC. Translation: CASSLGLAVLEDEQFF.